The clone carrying this T cell receptor beta chain was recorded at least ten times. Its specificity is not known. CDR3 length equals 14 residues. V lost 4 bases, J lost 4 bases, and 11 bases lay in between. CDR1 and CDR2 (germline): MNHEY, SMNVEV (reference sequence). This entry comes from a study of T cells in Graves' hyperthyroidism and ophthalmopathy. Findings and limits, study-wide: Ophthalmopathy was identified by the model a median around 6.9 months ahead of onset.

RNA transcripts yielded amplified TCR beta CDR3 regions. In the first-round RT-PCR of the TCR CDR3, the HTBI primer set was used. In TCRdb, the multiplex PCR reads were re-called with MiXCR into one record per CDR3 protein. The sample holds about 600,000 distinct CDR3 sequences; roughly 16% are singletons and the top ten take roughly 3.3%. Clinical Activity Scores of at least 3, NOSPECS grades of at least 4 and durations under 3 months characterized ophthalmopathy patients. The specimen was blood. The clonotype was recovered from a woman between 40 and 55 years old with Graves' ophthalmopathy. The genes are TRBV27 and TRBJ2-1; no definite D call. The DNA for the CDR3 is TGTGCCAGCAGTTATGCGCGGCCTTACAATGAGCAGTTCTTC. Protein product: CASSYARPYNEQFF.